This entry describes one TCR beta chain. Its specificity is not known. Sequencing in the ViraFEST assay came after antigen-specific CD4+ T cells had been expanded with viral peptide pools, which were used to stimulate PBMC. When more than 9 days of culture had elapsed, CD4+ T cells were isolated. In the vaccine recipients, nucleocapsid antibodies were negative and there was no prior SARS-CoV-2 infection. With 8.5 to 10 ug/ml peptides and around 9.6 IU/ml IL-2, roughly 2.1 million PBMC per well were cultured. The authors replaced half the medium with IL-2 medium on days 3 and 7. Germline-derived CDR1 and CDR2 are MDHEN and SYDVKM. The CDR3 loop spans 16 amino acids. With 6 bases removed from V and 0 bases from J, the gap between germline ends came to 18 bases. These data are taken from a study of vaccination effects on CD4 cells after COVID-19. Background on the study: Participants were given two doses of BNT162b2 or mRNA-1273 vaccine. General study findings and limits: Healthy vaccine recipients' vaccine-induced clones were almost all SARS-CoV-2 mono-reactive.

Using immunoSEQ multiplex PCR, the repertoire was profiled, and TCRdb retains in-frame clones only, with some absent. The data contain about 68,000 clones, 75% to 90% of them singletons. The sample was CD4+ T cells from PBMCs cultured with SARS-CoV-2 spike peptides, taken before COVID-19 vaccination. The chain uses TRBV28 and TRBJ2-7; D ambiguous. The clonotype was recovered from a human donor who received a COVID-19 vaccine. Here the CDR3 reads CASSPDSSASSYEQYV. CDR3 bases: TGTGCCAGCAGCCCTGACTCTTCCGCGAGCTCCTACGAGCAGTACGTC.